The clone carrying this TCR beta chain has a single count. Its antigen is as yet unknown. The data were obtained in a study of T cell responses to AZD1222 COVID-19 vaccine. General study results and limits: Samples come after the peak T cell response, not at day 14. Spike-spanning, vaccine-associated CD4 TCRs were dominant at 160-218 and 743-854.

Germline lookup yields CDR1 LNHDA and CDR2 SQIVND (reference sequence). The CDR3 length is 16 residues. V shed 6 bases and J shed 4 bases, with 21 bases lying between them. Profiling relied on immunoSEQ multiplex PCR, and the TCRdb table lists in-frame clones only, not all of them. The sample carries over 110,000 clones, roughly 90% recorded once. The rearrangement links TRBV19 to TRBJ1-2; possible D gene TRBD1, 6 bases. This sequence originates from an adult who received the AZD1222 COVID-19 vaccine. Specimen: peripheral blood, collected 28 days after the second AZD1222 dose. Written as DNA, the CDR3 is TGTGCCAGTAGACGAAGCAGGGGTTTTGGGACCTATGGCTACACCTTC. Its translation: CASRRSRGFGTYGYTF.